The source of this TCR beta chain is a study of blood T cell repertoires in COVID-19. Study summary: From the United States, Italy and Spain came samples of acute and convalescent COVID-19. Sample material is recorded as cDNA or gDNA derived from T cells, B-cell-depleted T cells, or PBMCs.

Seattle participants joined during active infection and were tracked over time. The CDR3 totals 13 residues. Germline CDR1 SGHRS, CDR2 YFSETQ. Trimming stripped 4 bases from V and 3 bases from J, with 7 bases between. As handled by the study authors: Reference gene primer amplification gave nucleated cell count estimates. Profiling relied on immunoSEQ multiplex PCR, and the TCRdb table lists in-frame clones only, not all of them. Clone size and the V and J calls come from that table; the DNA yielded D and trimming. The table lists more than 300,000 clones, 70% to 90% of them singletons. The sequenced sample consisted of peripheral blood. The V gene is TRBV5-1, the J gene TRBJ1-4; no clear D gene. The clonotype was recovered from a woman between 25 and 40 years old with COVID-19, enrolled during active disease. The CDR3 loop is CASSPRPNEKLFF. The CDR3 nucleotides read TGCGCCAGCAGCCCCAGGCCTAATGAAAAACTGTTTTTT.